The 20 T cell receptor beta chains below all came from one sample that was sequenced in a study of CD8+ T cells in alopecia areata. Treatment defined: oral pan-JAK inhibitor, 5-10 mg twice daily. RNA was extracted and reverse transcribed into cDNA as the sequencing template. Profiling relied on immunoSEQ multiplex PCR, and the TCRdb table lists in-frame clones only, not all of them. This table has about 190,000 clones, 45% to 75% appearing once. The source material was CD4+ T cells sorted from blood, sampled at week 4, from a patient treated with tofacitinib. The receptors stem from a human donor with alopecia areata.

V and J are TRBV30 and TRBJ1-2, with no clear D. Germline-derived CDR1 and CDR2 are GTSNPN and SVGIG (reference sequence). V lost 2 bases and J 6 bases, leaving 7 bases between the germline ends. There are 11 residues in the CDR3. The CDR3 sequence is CAWSPGNGYTF. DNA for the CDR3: TGTGCCTGGAGTCCGGGGAATGGCTACACCTTC.

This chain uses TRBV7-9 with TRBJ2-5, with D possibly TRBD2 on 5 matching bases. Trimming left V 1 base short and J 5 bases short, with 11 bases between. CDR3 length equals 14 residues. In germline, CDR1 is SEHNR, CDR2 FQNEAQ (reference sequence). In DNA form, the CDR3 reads TGTGCCAGCAGCTTAGGAGGGAGAAGCGAGACCCAGTACTTC. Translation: CASSLGGRSETQYF. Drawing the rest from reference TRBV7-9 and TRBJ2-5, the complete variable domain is DTGVSQNPRHKITKRGQNVTFRCDPISEHNRLYWYRQTLGQGPEFLTYFQNEAQLEKSRLLSDRFSAERPKGSFSTLEIQRTEQGDSAMYLCASSLGGRSETQYFGPGTRLLVL.

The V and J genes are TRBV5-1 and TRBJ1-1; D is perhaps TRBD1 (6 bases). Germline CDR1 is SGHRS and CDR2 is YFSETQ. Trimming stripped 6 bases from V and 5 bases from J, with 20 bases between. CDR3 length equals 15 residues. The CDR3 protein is CASNREGSLGTEAFF. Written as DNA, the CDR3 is TGCGCCAGCAACAGGGAGGGATCTTTAGGGACTGAAGCTTTCTTT.

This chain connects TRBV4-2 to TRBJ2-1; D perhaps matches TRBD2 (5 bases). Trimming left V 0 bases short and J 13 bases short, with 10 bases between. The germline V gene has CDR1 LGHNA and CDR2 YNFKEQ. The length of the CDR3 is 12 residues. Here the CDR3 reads CASSQDAGAQFF. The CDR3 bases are TGTGCCAGCAGCCAAGATGCGGGTGCTCAGTTCTTC.

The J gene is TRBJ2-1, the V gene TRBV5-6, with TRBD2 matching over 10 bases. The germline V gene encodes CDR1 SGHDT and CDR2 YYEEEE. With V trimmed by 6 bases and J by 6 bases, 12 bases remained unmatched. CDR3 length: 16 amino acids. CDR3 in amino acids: CASTSPGTSDFNEQFF. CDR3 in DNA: TGTGCCAGCACCAGCCCCGGGACTAGCGATTTCAATGAGCAGTTCTTC.

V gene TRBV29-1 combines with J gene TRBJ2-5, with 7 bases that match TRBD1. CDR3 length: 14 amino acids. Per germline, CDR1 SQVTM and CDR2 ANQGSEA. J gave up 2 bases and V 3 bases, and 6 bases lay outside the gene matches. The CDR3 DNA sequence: TGCAGCGTTGACCCCGGGACAGTGCAAGAGACCCAGTACTTC. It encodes CSVDPGTVQETQYF.

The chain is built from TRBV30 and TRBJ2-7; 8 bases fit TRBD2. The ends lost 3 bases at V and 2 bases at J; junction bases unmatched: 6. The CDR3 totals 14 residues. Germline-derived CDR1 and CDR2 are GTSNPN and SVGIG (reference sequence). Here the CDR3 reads CAWRAGGGPYEQYF. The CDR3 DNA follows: TGTGCCTGGAGGGCCGGGGGGGGCCCCTACGAGCAGTACTTC. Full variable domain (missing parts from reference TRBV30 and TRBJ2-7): SQTIHQWPATLVQPVGSPLSLECTVEGTSNPNLYWYRQAAGRGLQLLFYSVGIGQISSEVPQNLSASRPQDRQFILSSKKLLLSDSGFYLCAWRAGGGPYEQYFGPGTRLTVT.

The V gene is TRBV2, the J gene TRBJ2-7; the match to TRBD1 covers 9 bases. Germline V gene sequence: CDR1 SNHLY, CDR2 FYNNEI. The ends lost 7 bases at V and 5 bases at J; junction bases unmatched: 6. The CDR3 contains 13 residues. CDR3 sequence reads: CASTKDRGHEQYF. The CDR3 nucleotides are TGTGCCAGCACCAAGGACAGGGGCCACGAGCAGTACTTC.

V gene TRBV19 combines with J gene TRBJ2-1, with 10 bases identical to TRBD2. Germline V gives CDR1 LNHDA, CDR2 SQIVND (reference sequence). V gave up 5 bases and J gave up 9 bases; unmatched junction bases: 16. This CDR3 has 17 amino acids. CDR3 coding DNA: TGTGCCAGTAGTCATACTAGCGGGATACCACTAGGTGGTGAGCAGTTCTTC. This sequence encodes CASSHTSGIPLGGEQFF.

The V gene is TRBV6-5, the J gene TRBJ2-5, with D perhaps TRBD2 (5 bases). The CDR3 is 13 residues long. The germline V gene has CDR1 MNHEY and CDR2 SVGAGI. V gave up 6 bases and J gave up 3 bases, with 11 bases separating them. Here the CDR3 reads CASSEGREETQYF. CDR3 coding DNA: TGTGCCAGCAGCGAAGGGCGGGAAGAGACCCAGTACTTC.

The CDR3 loop is CASSLGLGAFF. In DNA form, the CDR3 reads TGTGCCAGCAGCTTGGGGTTGGGCGCTTTCTTT. The rearrangement joins TRBV13 to TRBJ1-1; D is uncertain. V was clipped by 3 bases and J by 11 bases, with 10 bases between them. Germline CDR1 PRHDT, CDR2 FYEKMQ (reference sequence). The CDR3 extends over 11 amino acids.

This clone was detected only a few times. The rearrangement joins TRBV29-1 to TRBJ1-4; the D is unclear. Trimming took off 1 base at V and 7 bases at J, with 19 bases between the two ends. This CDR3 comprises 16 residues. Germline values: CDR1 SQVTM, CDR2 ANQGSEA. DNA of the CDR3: TGCAGCGTTGAAGCCAAGGAGGGCTTAAGTTCTGAAAAACTGTTTTTT. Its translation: CSVEAKEGLSSEKLFF.

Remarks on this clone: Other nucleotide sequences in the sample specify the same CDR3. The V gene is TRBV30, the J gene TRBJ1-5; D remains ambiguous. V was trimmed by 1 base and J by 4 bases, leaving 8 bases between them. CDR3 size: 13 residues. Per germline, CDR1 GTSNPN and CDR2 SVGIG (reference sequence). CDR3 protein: CAWSGQGNQPQHF. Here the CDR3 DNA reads TGTGCCTGGAGTGGACAAGGGAATCAGCCCCAGCATTTT.

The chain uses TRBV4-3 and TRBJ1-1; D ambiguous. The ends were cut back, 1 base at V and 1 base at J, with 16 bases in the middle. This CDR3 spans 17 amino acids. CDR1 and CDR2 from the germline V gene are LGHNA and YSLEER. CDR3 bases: TGCGCCAGCAGCCAAGGGGTAAGCAGGTCCCAGAACACTGAAGCTTTCTTT. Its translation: CASSQGVSRSQNTEAFF.

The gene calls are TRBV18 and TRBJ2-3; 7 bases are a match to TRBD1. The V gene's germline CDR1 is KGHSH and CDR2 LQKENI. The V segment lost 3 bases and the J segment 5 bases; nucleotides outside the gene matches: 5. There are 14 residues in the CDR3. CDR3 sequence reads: CASSPGTAGDTQYF. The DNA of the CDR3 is TGTGCCAGCTCACCGGGGACAGCCGGAGATACGCAGTATTTT.

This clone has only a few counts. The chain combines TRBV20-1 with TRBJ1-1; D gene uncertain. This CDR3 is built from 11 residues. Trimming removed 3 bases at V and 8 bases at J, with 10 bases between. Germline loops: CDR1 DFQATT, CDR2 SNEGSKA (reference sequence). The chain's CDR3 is CSASLWVEAFF. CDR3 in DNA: TGCAGTGCTAGCCTCTGGGTCGAAGCTTTCTTT.

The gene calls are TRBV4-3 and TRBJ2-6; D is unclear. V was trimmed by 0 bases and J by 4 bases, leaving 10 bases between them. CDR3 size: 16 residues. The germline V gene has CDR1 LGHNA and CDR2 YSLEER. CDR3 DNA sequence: TGCGCCAGCAGCCAAGACTTCAGGCGCGGGGCCAACGTCCTGACTTTC. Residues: CASSQDFRRGANVLTF.

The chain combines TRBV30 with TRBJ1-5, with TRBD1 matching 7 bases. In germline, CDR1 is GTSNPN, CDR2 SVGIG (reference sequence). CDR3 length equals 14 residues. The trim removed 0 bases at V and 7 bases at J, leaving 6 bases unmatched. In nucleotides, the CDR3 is TGTGCCTGGAGTGTACAAGGGGGCGCCCAGCCCCAGCATTTT. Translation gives CAWSVQGGAQPQHF. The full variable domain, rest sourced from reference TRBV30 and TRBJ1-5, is SQTIHQWPATLVQPVGSPLSLECTVEGTSNPNLYWYRQAAGRGLQLLFYSVGIGQISSEVPQNLSASRPQDRQFILSSKKLLLSDSGFYLCAWSVQGGAQPQHFGDGTRLSIL.

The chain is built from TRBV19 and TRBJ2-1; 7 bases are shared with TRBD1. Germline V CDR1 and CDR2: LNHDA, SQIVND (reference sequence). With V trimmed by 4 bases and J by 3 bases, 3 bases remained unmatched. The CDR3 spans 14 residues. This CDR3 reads CASSKGQSYNEQFF. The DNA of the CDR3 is TGTGCCAGTAGTAAGGGACAGAGCTACAATGAGCAGTTCTTC.

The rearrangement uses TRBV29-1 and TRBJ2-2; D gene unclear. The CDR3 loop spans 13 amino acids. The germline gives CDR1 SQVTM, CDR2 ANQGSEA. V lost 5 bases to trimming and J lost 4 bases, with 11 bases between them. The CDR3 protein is CSVQGRRTGELFF. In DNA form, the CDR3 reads TGCAGCGTTCAAGGGCGACGCACCGGGGAGCTGTTTTTT.